The clone carrying this T cell receptor beta chain was seen at least ten times. Its cognate antigen is unknown. There are 15 residues in the CDR3. V was trimmed by 1 base and J by 6 bases, leaving 14 bases between them. CDR1 is SGHVS, CDR2 FQNEAQ, per germline. These data are taken from a study of metastatic and nonmetastatic thyroid tumors. Overall study: Patients with malignant and benign thyroid disease provided blood and tumor or nodule tissue, whose repertoires were compared. General observations from the study: Relative to benign nodules, malignant thyroid tumors were reportedly characterized by significantly elevated TCR beta diversity in blood and tumor.

All patients were untreated before thyroid surgery. From the PCR reads, TCRdb re-called clones with MiXCR. The table records roughly 25,000 clones, roughly 13% of them present only once. This TCR was recovered from a female donor with papillary thyroid cancer or a benign thyroid nodule (not recorded which). Some clones in this sample may be carry-over from other donors' samples. V is TRBV7-8 and J is TRBJ2-3, with a tentative D call TRBD2 (5 bases). Sequencing was done on a sample of blood. As DNA, the CDR3 is TGTGCCAGCAGCTTAGATCAGTTAGCGTGGGATACGCAGTATTTT. Protein sequence: CASSLDQLAWDTQYF.